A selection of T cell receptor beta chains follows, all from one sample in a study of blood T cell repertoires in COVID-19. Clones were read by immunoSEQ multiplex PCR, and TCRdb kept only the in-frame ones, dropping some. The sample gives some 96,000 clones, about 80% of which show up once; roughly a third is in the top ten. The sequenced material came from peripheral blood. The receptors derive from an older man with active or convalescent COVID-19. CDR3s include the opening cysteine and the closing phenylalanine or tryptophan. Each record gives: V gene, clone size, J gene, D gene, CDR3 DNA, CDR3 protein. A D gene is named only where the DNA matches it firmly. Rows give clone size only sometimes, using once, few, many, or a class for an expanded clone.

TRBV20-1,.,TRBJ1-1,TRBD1,TGCAGTGCTAGTAGGACAGGGGGCGGTGAAGCTTTCTTT,CSASRTGGGEAFF
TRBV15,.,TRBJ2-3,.,TGTGCCACCAGCATCAGGAGGATGCCAAACTCAGATACGCAGTATTTT,CATSIRRMPNSDTQYF
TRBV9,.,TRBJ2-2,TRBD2,TGTGCCAGCAGCTCCCGACTAGCGGGGAGCGGCGGGGAGCTGTTTTTT,CASSSRLAGSGGELFF
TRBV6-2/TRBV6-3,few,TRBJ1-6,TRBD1,TGTGCCAGCAGTTACTACAGGGGTAATAATTCACCCCTCCACTTT,CASSYYRGNNSPLHF
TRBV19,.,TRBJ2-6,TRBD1,TGTGCCAGTGAGACAGGGATAGGGGCCAACGTCCTGACTTTC,CASETGIGANVLTF
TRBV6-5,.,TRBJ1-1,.,TGTGCCAGCAGTACCGACAGACACACTGAAGCTTTCTTT,CASSTDRHTEAFF
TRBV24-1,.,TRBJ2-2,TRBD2,TGTGCCACCAGTGATTTGGACATAGCGGGAGGCCCCGGGGAGCTGTTTTTT,CATSDLDIAGGPGELFF
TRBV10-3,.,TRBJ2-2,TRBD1,TGTGCCATCTACGCTGAAGGGGGACAGGGAGTAACCGGGGAGCTGTTTTTT,CAIYAEGGQGVTGELFF
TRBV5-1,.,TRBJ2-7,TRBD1,TGCGCCAGCAGCACCTGGGACAGATCGCCCGAGCAGTACTTC,CASSTWDRSPEQYF
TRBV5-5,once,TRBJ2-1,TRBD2,TGTGCCAGCAGCTTTACTCCCCTAGCGGGGGGGTACAATGAGCAGTTCTTC,CASSFTPLAGGYNEQFF
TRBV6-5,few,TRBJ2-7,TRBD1,TGTGCCAGCAGTTATCAGGGACAGGTACCCGGTGAGCAGTACTTC,CASSYQGQVPGEQYF
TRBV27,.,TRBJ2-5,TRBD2,TGTGCCAGCAGTTTATGGAGCGGGGGTCAAGAGACCCAGTACTTC,CASSLWSGGQETQYF
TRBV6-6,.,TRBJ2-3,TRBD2,TGTGCCAGCAGTCCACGTACTAGCGGGGGGTGGTGGGATACGCAGTATTTT,CASSPRTSGGWWDTQYF
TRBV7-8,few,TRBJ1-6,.,TGTGCCAGCAGCTTCGAGACAGGCTATAATTCACCCCTCCACTTT,CASSFETGYNSPLHF
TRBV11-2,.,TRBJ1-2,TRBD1,TGTGCCAGCAGCTTCGCGGGACAGGGGGCGTATGGCTACACCTTC,CASSFAGQGAYGYTF
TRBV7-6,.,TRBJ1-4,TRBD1,TGTGCCAGCAGCGAACAGGGGGCAACTAATGAAAAACTGTTTTTT,CASSEQGATNEKLFF
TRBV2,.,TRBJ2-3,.,TGTGCCAGCAGTGAAGCATTAGCGATTTCGGATACGCAGTATTTT,CASSEALAISDTQYF
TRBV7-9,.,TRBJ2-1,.,TGTGCCAGCAGCTTAGACGTGGCAGATGAGCAGTTCTTC,CASSLDVADEQFF
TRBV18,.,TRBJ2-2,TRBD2,TGTGCCAGCTCACCCCAACAACTAGCGGGGGGCCTTCCGTTGGCCGGGGAGCTGTTTTTT,CASSPQQLAGGLPLAGELFF
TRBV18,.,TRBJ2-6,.,TGTGCCAGCTCACCATCAGGACAGAACTCTGGGGCCAACGTCCTGACTTTC,CASSPSGQNSGANVLTF
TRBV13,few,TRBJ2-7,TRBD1,TGTGCCAGCAGTATCTCCGGGACAGGGGCGCCCTACGAGCAGTACTTC,CASSISGTGAPYEQYF
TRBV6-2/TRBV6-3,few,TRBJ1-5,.,TGTGCCAGCAGTTACTCGGGCGGGAATCAGCCCCAGCATTTT,CASSYSGGNQPQHF
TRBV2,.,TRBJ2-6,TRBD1,TGTGCCAGCAGTCCAAACCCGGGACAGGCCCATGTGGGGGCCAACGTCCTGACTTTC,CASSPNPGQAHVGANVLTF
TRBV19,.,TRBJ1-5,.,TGTGCCAGTACCCTTCGAGGGCAGTATAGCAATCAGCCCCAGCATTTT,CASTLRGQYSNQPQHF
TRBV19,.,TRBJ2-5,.,TGTGCCAGTAGTTCCTCAGAATTCCTTAAAGAGACCCAGTACTTC,CASSSSEFLKETQYF
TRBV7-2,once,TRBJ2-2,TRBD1,TGTGCCAGCAGCCCCAGGACAGGCGGCACCGGGGAGCTGTTTTTT,CASSPRTGGTGELFF
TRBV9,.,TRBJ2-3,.,TGTGCCAGCAGCGTAGTAGAGGATACGCAGTATTTT,CASSVVEDTQYF